This T cell receptor beta chain was observed in a study of T cell responses to AZD1222 COVID-19 vaccine. V was cut by 7 bases and J by 4 bases, with 11 bases left in between. The germline V gene encodes CDR1 SNHLY and CDR2 FYNNEI. There are 13 residues in the CDR3. Study conclusions and caveats: Variant regions that are unmutated are reportedly the target of nearly half of spike-specific TCRs. Vaccine-related CD4 TCRs covered spike, predominating at 160-218 and 743-854. Repertoires were collected only later (after the peak T cell response had occurred).

Turning to this clone: No antigen is known for it.

Libraries were prepared by immunoSEQ multiplex PCR; TCRdb keeps only in-frame clonotypes and omits some of them. The sample consists of around 89,000 clones, about 89% of them appearing once. This specimen was peripheral blood, taken 28 days after the second AZD1222 dose. J is TRBJ1-3 and V is TRBV2, with D tentatively TRBD1 (5 bases). The TCR was taken from an adult who received the AZD1222 COVID-19 vaccine. CDR3 DNA sequence: TGTGCCAGCACCCCGGGACCCGGAAACACCATATATTTT. Translating it yields CASTPGPGNTIYF.